This TCR beta chain came from a study of T cell changes during pregnancy in multiple sclerosis. TCRdb keeps only in-frame clones here, not all; method: immunoSEQ multiplex PCR. There are tens of thousands of clones in the sample; about 91% occur only once, and about 5.8% lies in the top ten. Source: CD8+ T cells from peripheral blood mononuclear cells, taken before pregnancy. The sequence derives from a female donor with multiple sclerosis, enrolled in a pregnancy study.

CDR3: CASVGTGLPPNYGYTF. The CDR3 region has the DNA TGTGCCAGCGTTGGGACAGGGTTACCACCTAACTATGGCTACACCTTC. The J gene is TRBJ1-2, the V gene TRBV2; 9 nucleotides match TRBD1. Germline CDR1 reads SNHLY; CDR2 reads FYNNEI. The CDR3 loop spans 16 amino acids. Trimming cost V 8 bases and J 0 bases; bases outside gene matches: 10.